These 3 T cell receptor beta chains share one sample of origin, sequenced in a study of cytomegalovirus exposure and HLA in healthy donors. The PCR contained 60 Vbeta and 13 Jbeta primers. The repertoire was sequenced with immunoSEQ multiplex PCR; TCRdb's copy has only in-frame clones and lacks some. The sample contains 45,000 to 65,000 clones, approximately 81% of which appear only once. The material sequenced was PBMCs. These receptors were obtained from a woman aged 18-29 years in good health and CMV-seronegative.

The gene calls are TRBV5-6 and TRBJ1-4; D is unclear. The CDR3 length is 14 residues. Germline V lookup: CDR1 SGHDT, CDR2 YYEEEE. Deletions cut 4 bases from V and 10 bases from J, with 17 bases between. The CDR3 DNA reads TGTGCCAGCAGCACATCAGTGCCAAGTGGAAAACTGTTTTTT. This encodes CASSTSVPSGKLFF.

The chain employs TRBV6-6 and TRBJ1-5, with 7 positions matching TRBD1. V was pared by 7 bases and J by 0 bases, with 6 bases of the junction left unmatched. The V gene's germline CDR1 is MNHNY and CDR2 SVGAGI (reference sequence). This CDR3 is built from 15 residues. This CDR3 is CASTSGGYSNQPQHF. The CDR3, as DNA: TGTGCCAGCACCTCAGGGGGGTATAGCAATCAGCCCCAGCATTTT.

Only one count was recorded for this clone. CDR3 nucleotide sequence: TGCGCCAGCAGCCAAGTACCCCCCAGGGCAACTAATGAAAAACTGTTTTTT. Amino acids: CASSQVPPRATNEKLFF. The V gene is TRBV4-1, the J gene TRBJ1-4, with a possible D match to TRBD1 (5 bases). Looked up from germline, CDR1 is MGHRA and CDR2 is YSYEKL. The V gene lost 1 base and the J gene lost 0 bases, with 12 bases spanning the gap. The CDR3 covers 17 residues.